The sequence of this T cell receptor beta chain was determined in a study of T cells in Graves' hyperthyroidism and ophthalmopathy. TCR beta CDR3 regions were amplified from RNA. RT-PCR in the first round (using the HTBI primer set) targeted the TCR CDR3. TCRdb reprocessed the multiplex PCR reads with MiXCR, giving one entry per CDR3 protein. Among a few hundred thousand distinct CDR3 sequences listed, approximately 16% were seen once. A patient was excluded if there was uncontrolled infection, other autoimmune disease, pregnancy or lactation. The PBMCs studied were ones that came from roughly 9.1 ml fresh peripheral blood. V lost 6 bases and J 4 bases, leaving 19 bases between the germline ends. The CDR3 consists of 15 residues. The germline gives CDR1 DFQATT, CDR2 SNEGSKA (reference sequence). This clonotype was counted ten times or more. The target antigen is unknown. Whole-study results and caveats: The model's output predicted ophthalmopathy at a median of 6.5 months prior to onset. Through a model of 13 V-J features, ophthalmopathy was separated from stable hyperthyroidism.

The source is a woman aged 40 to 50 with Graves' ophthalmopathy. The sequenced sample was blood. The chain is built from TRBV20-1 and TRBJ2-1; D perhaps matches TRBD2 (6 bases). CDR3 sequence reads: CSAAVRDWAYNEQFF. DNA of the CDR3: TGCAGTGCCGCTGTCCGGGACTGGGCTTACAATGAGCAGTTCTTC.